This T cell receptor (beta chain) comes out of a study of shared clonotypes between healthy human individuals (dated by TCRdb to 2020 to 2022). Broadly, across the study: The cohort included three men and a couple of women between 18 and 49 years of age. For each donor, CD4 naive and CD4 memory were each run on three plates, CD8 naive on two plates, and CD8 memory on one plate. Different laboratories and diverse techniques were used to prepare libraries and sequence TCR repertoires, to increase sequencing depth and limit assay-specific biases. The study deeply sequenced blood TCR repertoires of about 5 healthy adults to estimate repertoire size and the extent of clonotype sharing between individuals. Leukapheresis yielded between about 0.9 and 10 billion PBMCs per donor.

Spanning cysteine to phenylalanine, the CDR3 consists of 16 amino acids. The entry retains the CDR3 DNA only, 48 bases that are in frame from base 1. According to the germline V gene, CDR1 reads LGHNA and CDR2 reads YSLEER. V is shortened by 1 base, J by 1 base, and the region joining them spans 14 bases. In regard to this clone: Its antigen target is currently unknown. Base qualities are missing; no much larger clone stands one base away.

For the CD8 naive samples, CD45RO-negative cells were positively selected for CCR7, yielding a CD45RA+CCR7+ population from which TemRA cells were excluded. Healthy HIV-negative adults with no recently reported acute infections or vaccinations were included as donors. Every donor was a Caucasian adult residing in Nashville, Tennessee, USA. Blood was obtained by leukapheresis, after which PBMCs were separated by Ficoll-Histopaque density gradient centrifugation and cryopreserved in liquid nitrogen vapor phase. Analytical flow cytometry was used to check the purity and quantity of each magnetically sorted T cell population. Each sorted fraction had its genomic DNA isolated and then quantified by UV absorbance on a Nanodrop 2000c. Here is what the overall study found, with its caveats: When a handful of donors were compared, the shared fraction of clonotypes was around 4.6% for naive CD4, more than 3% for naive CD8, 2.3% for memory CD4, and 0.4% for memory CD8. Rarefaction of sorted-subset datasets indicated incomplete sequencing despite the large sequencing depth. Compared with non-shared clonotypes, the clonotypes found in all four sorted-subset donors had higher generation probabilities. Pairwise subsampling led to the expectation that sequencing depth would affect the degree of clonotype sharing among donors. Sampling was restricted to blood, and TCR repertoires in tissues likely differ from the TCR repertoires found in blood. Larger estimated clonotype richness was generally found for naive subsets than for memory subsets. The small number of donors limited the genetic and exposure-history diversity represented.

TCR CDR3 regions were amplified from genomic DNA by multiplex PCR using the deep immunoSEQ assay. For each cell subset, the extracted genomic DNA was distributed evenly across all wells of several immunoSEQ 96-well plates, and each plate served as one replicate. Each replicate PCR for sorted subsets received about 220 ng genomic DNA, equal to about 29,000 T cell genomes. Purified libraries were quantified with a Qubit 3.0 fluorometer, sized on a Bioanalyzer 2100, and re-quantified with the KAPA Library Quantification kit. Every immunoSEQ 96-well plate was sequenced on a dedicated single-read 150-cycle Illumina NextSeq 550 flow cell. Turning to the authors' computational methods: Because the immunoSEQ output held only junctional sequences and lacked quality scores, the filtering could not match the filtering applied to full-length reads. To assign V/J genes and CDR3, sequences were annotated using PyIR, a Python wrapper for IgBLAST v1.9, with IMGT germline references. Reads with weak V/J assignments (E-value above 1e-6), missing CDR3, stop codons, out-of-frame junctions, or ambiguous translated residues were removed. V3J clonotypes were defined by identical inferred V gene, J gene, and CDR3 amino acid sequence. The percentage overlap between two repertoires was calculated by dividing the number of shared unique clonotypes by the size of the smaller repertoire. RTK rarefaction, the Chao1 estimator, and Recon v2.1 estimates of unobserved clonotypes were used to assess repertoire richness. For all TCRbeta clonotypes obtained by the gDNA method from a handful of donors, generation probabilities were computed with OLGA. TCRdb stores this immuneACCESS table with in-frame sequences only. Part of the clones is absent; in the studies checked, under half of the shortfall reflects unresolved V genes, and no reason is known for the rest. V, J and clone size are taken as reported in that table, and D and trimming were inferred from the DNA itself. Counted in this sample were just over 2,000,000 clones; less than 95% of them appeared once. The ten largest clones capture roughly 1% of the sample.

The rearrangement joined TRBV4-3 to TRBJ2-7; perhaps TRBD1 is the D gene, with 7 bases matching. This TCR derives from a man between 18 and 35 years old in good health. The specimen was naive CD8+ T cells sorted from blood. Interpreted using the paper, the cell subset or site label stands for: CD45RA+CCR7+. DNA sequence: TGCGCCAGCAGCCAAGCGGAGGGGGCTGAATCCTACGAGCAGTACTTC. Translated, this is CASSQAEGAESYEQYF.